This is a list of T cell receptor beta chains from one sample in a study of shared clonotypes between healthy human individuals. The table came from immunoSEQ multiplex PCR; TCRdb's copy has only in-frame clones and leaves some out. The data hold 470,000 or so clones, with roughly 80% observed a single time. Material: PBMCs. The receptors here all came from a woman aged 40-49 years in good health. Some clones in this sample may be carry-over from other donors' samples. The CDR3 runs from the conserved cysteine through the conserved F or W. The D gene is left open where the match is weak. Rows give clone size only sometimes, using once, few, many, or a class for an expanded clone.

size,J,V,D,DNA,CDR3
once,TRBJ1-5,TRBV7-9,TRBD1,TGTGCCAGCAGCCAACAGGGGGGGAAACAGCCCCAGCATTTT,CASSQQGGKQPQHF
.,TRBJ2-7,TRBV5-1,.,TGCGCCAGCAGCTTGGAGGGGGGCGCCTACGAGCAGTACTTC,CASSLEGGAYEQYF
few,TRBJ2-2,TRBV25-1,.,TGTGCCAGCAGTGTCCGACAACCGGGCGGGGAGCTGTTTTTT,CASSVRQPGGELFF
.,TRBJ2-2,TRBV19,.,TGTGCCAGTAGTATAGGGCTAGCTCTCACCGGGGAGCTGTTTTTT,CASSIGLALTGELFF
once,TRBJ2-7,TRBV6-6,.,TGTGCCAGCAGTTACTCTGGGACGCAGACCTACGAGCAGTACTTC,CASSYSGTQTYEQYF
.,TRBJ2-3,TRBV29-1,TRBD2,TGCAGCGTTGAAGATAGCGGGAGTTCCGATACGCAGTATTTT,CSVEDSGSSDTQYF
.,TRBJ2-1,TRBV9,.,TGTGCCAGCAGCGTTGGACGTAGCTCTTACAATGAGCAGTTCTTC,CASSVGRSSYNEQFF
.,TRBJ2-2,TRBV27,TRBD2,TGTGCCAGCCGGGCTAGCGGGAACACCGGGGAGCTGTTTTTT,CASRASGNTGELFF
.,TRBJ2-3,TRBV5-4,TRBD2,TGTGCCAGCAGCCCTACTAGCGCGGGCACAGATACGCAGTATTTT,CASSPTSAGTDTQYF
.,TRBJ2-7,TRBV7-2,TRBD2,TGTGCCAGCAGCTTAGAGGGACTAGCGGGAGCCTACGAGCAGTACTTC,CASSLEGLAGAYEQYF
.,TRBJ2-3,TRBV29-1,.,TGCAGCGTTGCTGAGGTAATGGCAGATACGCAGTATTTT,CSVAEVMADTQYF
few,TRBJ2-3,TRBV7-9,.,TGTGCCAGCAGCCCTCGGGTCCTCGCCGGCACAGATACGCAGTATTTT,CASSPRVLAGTDTQYF
.,TRBJ2-5,TRBV18,.,TGTGCCAGCTCACCACCTGTCCGCGAGACCCAGTACTTC,CASSPPVRETQYF
.,TRBJ2-7,TRBV6-5,TRBD1,TGTGCCAGCAGTTACTCGATAGGGACAGGGAACTACGAGCAGTACTTC,CASSYSIGTGNYEQYF
.,TRBJ2-1,TRBV19,.,TGTGCCAGTCGTTCGGGGGGCTATGAGCAGTTCTTC,CASRSGGYEQFF
.,TRBJ1-1,TRBV10-3,.,TGTGCCATCAGTGTTAACAGGGAAGGCACTGAAGCTTTCTTT,CAISVNREGTEAFF
.,TRBJ2-1,TRBV4-1,TRBD1,TGCGCCAGCAGCCAAGTTGGCAGGGGGTCCTACAATGAGCAGTTCTTC,CASSQVGRGSYNEQFF
few,TRBJ2-1,TRBV11-2,.,TGTGCCAGCAGTACGCTGGACGGCTTGGGGGGTGAGCAGTTCTTC,CASSTLDGLGGEQFF
.,TRBJ2-7,TRBV2,.,TGTGCCAGCAGTCCCGGCGCGACCTACGAGCAGTACTTC,CASSPGATYEQYF
few,TRBJ2-7,TRBV18,TRBD1,TGTGCCAGCTCATACGAACAGGGGCACGAGCAGTACTTC,CASSYEQGHEQYF
.,TRBJ2-1,TRBV6-5,TRBD2,TGTGCCAGCAGTTCTCCGGGGGGGCACAATGAGCAGTTCTTC,CASSSPGGHNEQFF
.,TRBJ1-1,TRBV6-1,.,TGTGCCAGCAGTGACCCTAGAACAGGGCGGAACACTGAAGCTTTCTTT,CASSDPRTGRNTEAFF
.,TRBJ2-5,TRBV7-2,TRBD2,TGTGCCAGCAGCCCTGGGACTAGCGGGAGCGCAGAGACCCAGTACTTC,CASSPGTSGSAETQYF
.,TRBJ1-3,TRBV7-9,.,TGTGCCAGCAGCTTAGCGAGTGAGGGAAACACCATATATTTT,CASSLASEGNTIYF
few,TRBJ2-3,TRBV30,TRBD1,TGTGCCTGGAGCTCGGGACAGGGGGGAGCAGATACGCAGTATTTT,CAWSSGQGGADTQYF
many,TRBJ2-7,TRBV7-2,TRBD2,TGTGCCAGCAGCTTAGACAGCGGGACGTACGAGCAGTACTTC,CASSLDSGTYEQYF